This T cell receptor (beta chain) was captured in a study of OX40 agonist ivuxolimab in advanced cancers. Study overall: Partial responses were achieved by three patients: one hepatocellular carcinoma, two cutaneous melanoma.

Trimming took 3 bases from V and 7 from J, leaving 12 bases between them. CDR3 length: 13 residues. The V gene's germline CDR1 is SGHNT and CDR2 YENEEA. Sequencing was performed with immunoSEQ multiplex PCR; in TCRdb, only in-frame clones are kept and a portion is missing. The sample includes over 75,000 clones, approximately 94% of them seen just once. The rearrangement uses TRBV11-3 and TRBJ1-2; D is unresolved. The sample here was CD4+ or CD8+ T cells sorted from blood, taken in a trial of the OX40 agonist ivuxolimab. The sequence derives from an adult with an advanced solid tumor such as melanoma, head and neck, liver or kidney cancer. The CDR3 region is CASSFRGSGGYTF. The CDR3, as DNA: TGTGCCAGCAGCTTTCGGGGATCTGGTGGCTACACCTTC.